The sample holds many counts of the clone carrying this T cell receptor beta chain. This CDR3 contains 15 residues. CDR1 MNHNY and CDR2 SVGAGI come from the germline V gene (reference sequence). V dropped 2 bases and J dropped 3 bases, with 14 bases sitting between them. The sample originates from a study of molecular identifiers for immune sequencing clone quantification. Sorted naive CD8 T cells, roughly 20,000 to 1,100,000, were sequenced from 10%, 30% or 50% RNA. CD8+CD4-CCR7+CD45RA+ cells were sorted as naive CD8 T cells. TCRdb used MiXCR to reprocess the PCR reads, holding one entry per CDR3 protein. This sample has some 35,000 distinct CDR3 sequences, with roughly 19% found just once.

Sequenced: naive CD8+ T cells from blood, with Jurkat cell RNA spiked in. The sample's subset: FACS-sorted CD8+CD4-CCR7+CD45RA+ naive T cells. This clonotype was sampled from a human donor in good health. Some libraries in this study had Jurkat cell RNA spiked in. The chain links TRBV6-6 to TRBJ2-7; tentative D call: TRBD1 (5 bases). The CDR3 DNA reads as TGTGCCAGCAGTTACCCCCCAGGGTACAACTACGAGCAGTACTTC. Translating it yields CASSYPPGYNYEQYF.